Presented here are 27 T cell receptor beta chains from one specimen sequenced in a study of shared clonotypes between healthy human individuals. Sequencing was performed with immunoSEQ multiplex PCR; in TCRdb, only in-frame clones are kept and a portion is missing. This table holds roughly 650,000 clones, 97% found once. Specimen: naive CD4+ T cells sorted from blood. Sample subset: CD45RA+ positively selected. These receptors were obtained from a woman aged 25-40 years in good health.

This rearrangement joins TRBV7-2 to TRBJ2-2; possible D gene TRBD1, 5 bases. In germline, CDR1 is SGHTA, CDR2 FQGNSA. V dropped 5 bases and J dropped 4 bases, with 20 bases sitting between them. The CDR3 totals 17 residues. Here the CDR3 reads CASSPYQARAVTGELFF. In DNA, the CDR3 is TGTGCCAGCAGCCCCTATCAGGCCAGGGCAGTCACCGGGGAGCTGTTTTTT.

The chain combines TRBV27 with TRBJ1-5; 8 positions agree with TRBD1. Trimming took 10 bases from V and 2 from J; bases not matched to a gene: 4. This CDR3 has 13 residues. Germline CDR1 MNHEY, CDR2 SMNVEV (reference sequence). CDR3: CATRGQGNQPQHF. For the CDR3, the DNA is TGTGCCACCAGGGGACAGGGCAATCAGCCCCAGCATTTT.

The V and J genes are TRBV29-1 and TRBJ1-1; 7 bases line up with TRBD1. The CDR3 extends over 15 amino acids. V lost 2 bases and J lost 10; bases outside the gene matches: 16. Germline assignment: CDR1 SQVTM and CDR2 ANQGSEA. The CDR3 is CSVEPGTDYPRGAFF. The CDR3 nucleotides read TGCAGCGTTGAACCCGGGACAGACTACCCACGGGGAGCTTTCTTT.

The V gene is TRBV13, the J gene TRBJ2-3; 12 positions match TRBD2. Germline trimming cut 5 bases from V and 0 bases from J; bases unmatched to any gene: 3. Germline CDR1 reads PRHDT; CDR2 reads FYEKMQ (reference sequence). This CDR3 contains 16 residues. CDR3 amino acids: CASSLGTSGSTDTQYF. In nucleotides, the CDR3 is TGTGCCAGCAGCCTTGGGACTAGCGGGAGCACAGATACGCAGTATTTT.

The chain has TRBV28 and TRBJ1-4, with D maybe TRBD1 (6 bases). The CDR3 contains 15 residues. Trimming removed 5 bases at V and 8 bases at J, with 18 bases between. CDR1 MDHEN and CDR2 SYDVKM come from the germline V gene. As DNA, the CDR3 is TGTGCCAGCAGTCTCCCTCGTGGGGGGCGAGAAAAACTGTTTTTT. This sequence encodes CASSLPRGGREKLFF.

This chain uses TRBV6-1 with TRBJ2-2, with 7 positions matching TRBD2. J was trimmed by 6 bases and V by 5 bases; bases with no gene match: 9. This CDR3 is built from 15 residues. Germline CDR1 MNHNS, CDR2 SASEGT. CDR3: CASSLWRELAGELFF. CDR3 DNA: TGTGCCAGCAGTCTTTGGCGGGAGCTTGCCGGGGAGCTGTTTTTT.

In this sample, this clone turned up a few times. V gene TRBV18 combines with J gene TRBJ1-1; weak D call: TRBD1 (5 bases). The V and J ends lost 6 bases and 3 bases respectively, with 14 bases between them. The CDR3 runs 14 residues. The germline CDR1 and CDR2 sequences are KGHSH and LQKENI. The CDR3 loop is CASSTGTEDTEAFF. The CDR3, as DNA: TGTGCCAGCTCGACCGGGACGGAGGACACTGAAGCTTTCTTT.

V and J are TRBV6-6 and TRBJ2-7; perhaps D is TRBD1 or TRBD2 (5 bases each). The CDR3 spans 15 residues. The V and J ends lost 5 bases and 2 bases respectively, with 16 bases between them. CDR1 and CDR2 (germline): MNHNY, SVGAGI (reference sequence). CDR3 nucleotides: TGTGCCAGCAGTCCCCCCGGAGAGGGGACCTACGAGCAGTACTTC. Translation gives CASSPPGEGTYEQYF.

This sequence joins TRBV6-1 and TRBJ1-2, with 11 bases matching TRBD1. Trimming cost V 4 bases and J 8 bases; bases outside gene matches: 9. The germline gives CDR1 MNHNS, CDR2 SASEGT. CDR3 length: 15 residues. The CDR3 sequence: CASSAIRTGGSGYTF. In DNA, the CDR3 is TGTGCCAGCAGTGCTATTCGGACAGGGGGCAGCGGCTACACCTTC.

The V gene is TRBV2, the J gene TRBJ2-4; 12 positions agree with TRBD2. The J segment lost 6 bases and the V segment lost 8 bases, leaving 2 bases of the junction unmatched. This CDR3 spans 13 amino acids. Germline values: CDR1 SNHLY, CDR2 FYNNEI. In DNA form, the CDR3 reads TGTGCCAGCGGACTAGCGGGACCAAACATTCAGTACTTC. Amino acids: CASGLAGPNIQYF. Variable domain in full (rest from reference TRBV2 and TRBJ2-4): EPEVTQTPSHQVTQMGQEVILRCVPISNHLYFYWYRQILGQKVEFLVSFYNNEISEKSEIFDDQFSVERPDGSNFTLKIRSTKLEDSAMYFCASGLAGPNIQYFGAGTRLSVL.

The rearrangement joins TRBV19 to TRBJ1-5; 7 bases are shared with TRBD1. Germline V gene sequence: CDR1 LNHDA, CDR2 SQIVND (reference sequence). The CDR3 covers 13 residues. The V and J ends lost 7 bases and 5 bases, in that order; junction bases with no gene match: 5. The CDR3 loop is CASKDRDHQPQHF. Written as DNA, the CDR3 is TGTGCCAGTAAAGACAGGGATCATCAGCCCCAGCATTTT.

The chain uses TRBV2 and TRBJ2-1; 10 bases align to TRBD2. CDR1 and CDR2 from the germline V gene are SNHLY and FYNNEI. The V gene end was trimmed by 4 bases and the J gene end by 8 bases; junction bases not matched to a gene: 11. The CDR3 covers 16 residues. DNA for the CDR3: TGTGCCAGCAGTGTCTTTCAACTAGCGGGAAGTCATGAGCAGTTCTTC. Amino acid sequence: CASSVFQLAGSHEQFF.

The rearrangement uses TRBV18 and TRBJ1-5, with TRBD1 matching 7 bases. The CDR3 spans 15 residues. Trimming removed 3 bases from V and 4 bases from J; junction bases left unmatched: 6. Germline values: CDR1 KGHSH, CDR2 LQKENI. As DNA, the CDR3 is TGTGCCAGCTCACCGACAGGGCCATGGAATCAGCCCCAGCATTTT. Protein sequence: CASSPTGPWNQPQHF.

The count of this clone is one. In DNA form, the CDR3 reads TGTGCCAGCAGCCCCCGGACCGGTGACTATGGCTACACCTTC. Residues: CASSPRTGDYGYTF. V gene TRBV5-6 combines with J gene TRBJ1-2; D unclear. The ends were cut back, 4 bases at V and 3 bases at J, with 13 bases in the middle. Looked up from germline, CDR1 is SGHDT and CDR2 is YYEEEE. The CDR3 covers 14 residues.

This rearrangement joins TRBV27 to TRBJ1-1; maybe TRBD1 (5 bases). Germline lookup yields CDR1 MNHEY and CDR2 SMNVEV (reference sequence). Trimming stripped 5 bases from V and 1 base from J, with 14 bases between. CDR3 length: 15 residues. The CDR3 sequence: CASSPSGRENTEAFF. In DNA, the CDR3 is TGTGCCAGCAGTCCATCGGGACGGGAGAACACTGAAGCTTTCTTT.

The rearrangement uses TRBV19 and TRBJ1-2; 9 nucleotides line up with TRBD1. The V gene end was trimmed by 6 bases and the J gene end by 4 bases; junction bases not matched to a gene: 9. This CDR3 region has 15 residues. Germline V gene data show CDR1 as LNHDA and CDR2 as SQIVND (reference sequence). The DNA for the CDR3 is TGTGCCAGTAGAGAGTCCGGGACAGGGACCTATGGCTACACCTTC. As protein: CASRESGTGTYGYTF.

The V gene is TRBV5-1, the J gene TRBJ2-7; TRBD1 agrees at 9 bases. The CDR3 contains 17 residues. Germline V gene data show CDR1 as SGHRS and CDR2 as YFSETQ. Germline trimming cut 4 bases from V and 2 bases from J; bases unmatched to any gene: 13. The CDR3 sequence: CASSRGGTGGETYEQYF. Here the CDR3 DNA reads TGCGCCAGCAGCCGAGGGGGCACAGGGGGCGAAACCTACGAGCAGTACTTC.

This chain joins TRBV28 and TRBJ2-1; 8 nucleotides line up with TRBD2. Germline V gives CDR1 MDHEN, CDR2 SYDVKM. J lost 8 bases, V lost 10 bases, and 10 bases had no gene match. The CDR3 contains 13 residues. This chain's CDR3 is CATMGLVLYEQFF. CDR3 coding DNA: TGTGCCACCATGGGACTAGTTCTCTATGAGCAGTTCTTC. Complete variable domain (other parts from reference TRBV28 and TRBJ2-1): DVKVTQSSRYLVKRTGEKVFLECVQDMDHENMFWYRQDPGLGLRLIYFSYDVKMKEKGDIPEGYSVSREKKERFSLILESASTNQTSMYLCATMGLVLYEQFFGPGTRLTVL.

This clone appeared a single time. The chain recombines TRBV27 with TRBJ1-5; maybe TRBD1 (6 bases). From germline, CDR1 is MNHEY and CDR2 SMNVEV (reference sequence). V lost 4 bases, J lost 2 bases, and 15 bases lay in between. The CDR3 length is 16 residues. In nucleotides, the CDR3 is TGTGCCAGCAGTTCACAGGGAAAGGTCGGCAATCAGCCCCAGCATTTT. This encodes CASSSQGKVGNQPQHF.

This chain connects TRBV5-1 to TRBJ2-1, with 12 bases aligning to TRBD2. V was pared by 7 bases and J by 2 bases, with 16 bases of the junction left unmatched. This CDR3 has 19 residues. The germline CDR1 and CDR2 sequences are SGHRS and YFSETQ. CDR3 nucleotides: TGCGCCAGCCGAACCGGGGCTAGCGGGAGGGCCTTAACCTACAATGAGCAGTTCTTC. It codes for CASRTGASGRALTYNEQFF.

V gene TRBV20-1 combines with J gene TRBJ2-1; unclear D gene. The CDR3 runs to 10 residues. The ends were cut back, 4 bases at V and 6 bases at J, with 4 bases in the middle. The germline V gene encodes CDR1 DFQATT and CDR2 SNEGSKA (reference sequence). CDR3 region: CSANFNEQFF. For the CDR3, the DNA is TGCAGTGCTAATTTCAATGAGCAGTTCTTC.

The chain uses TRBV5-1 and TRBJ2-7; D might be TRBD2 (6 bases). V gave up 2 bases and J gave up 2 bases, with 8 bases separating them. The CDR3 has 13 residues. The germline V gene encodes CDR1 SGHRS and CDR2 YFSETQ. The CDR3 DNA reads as TGCGCCAGCAGCTTCGGGGGTGCCTACGAGCAGTACTTC. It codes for CASSFGGAYEQYF.

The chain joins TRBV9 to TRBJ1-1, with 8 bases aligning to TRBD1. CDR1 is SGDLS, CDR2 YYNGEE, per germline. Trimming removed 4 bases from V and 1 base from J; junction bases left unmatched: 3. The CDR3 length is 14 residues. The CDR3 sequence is CASSFGQGNTEAFF. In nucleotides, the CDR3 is TGTGCCAGCAGCTTCGGACAGGGGAACACTGAAGCTTTCTTT. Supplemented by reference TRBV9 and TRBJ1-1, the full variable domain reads DSGVTQTPKHLITATGQRVTLRCSPRSGDLSVYWYQQSLDQGLQFLIQYYNGEERAKGNILERFSAQQFPDLHSELNLSSLELGDSALYFCASSFGQGNTEAFFGQGTRLTVV.

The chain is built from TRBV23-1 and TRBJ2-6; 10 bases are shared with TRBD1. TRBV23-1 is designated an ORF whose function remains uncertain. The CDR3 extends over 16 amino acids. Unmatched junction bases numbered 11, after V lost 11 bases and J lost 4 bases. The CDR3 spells CASTGTGAIGANVLTF. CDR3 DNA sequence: TGCGCCTCCACCGGGACAGGGGCGATAGGGGCCAACGTCCTGACTTTC.

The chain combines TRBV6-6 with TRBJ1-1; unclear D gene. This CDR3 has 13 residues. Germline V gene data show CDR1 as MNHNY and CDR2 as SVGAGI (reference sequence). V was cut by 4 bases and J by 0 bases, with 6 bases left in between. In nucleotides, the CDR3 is TGTGCCAGCAGTTTATCTGTGAACACTGAAGCTTTCTTT. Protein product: CASSLSVNTEAFF.

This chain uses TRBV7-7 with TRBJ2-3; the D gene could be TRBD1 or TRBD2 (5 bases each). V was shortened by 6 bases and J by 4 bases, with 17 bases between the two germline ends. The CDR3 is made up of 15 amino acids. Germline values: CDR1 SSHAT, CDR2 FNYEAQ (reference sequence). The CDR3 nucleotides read TGTGCCAGCAGACTAGAAATCAGAGGGGCAGATACGCAGTATTTT. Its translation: CASRLEIRGADTQYF.

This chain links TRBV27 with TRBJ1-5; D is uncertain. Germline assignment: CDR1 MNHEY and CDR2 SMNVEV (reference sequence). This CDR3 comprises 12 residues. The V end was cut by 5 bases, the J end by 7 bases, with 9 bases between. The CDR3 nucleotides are TGTGCCAGCAGTCCCATGGGGCAGCCCCAGCATTTT. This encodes CASSPMGQPQHF.